This T cell receptor (beta chain) came from a study of blood T cells in healthy people across ages (dated by TCRdb to the mid-2010s). With regard to the full study: In model experiments, roughly one uniquely barcoded TCR beta cDNA molecule per two T cells was captured by template switching. Using deep sequencing normalized with unique cDNA molecular identifiers, the study measured how TCR beta repertoire diversity changes with age. The donors were divided into four age groups: young (average about 16 years), middle-aged (almost 40), aged (around 67) and long-lived (more than 75). Donors of different ages were randomly distributed across sequencing lanes to avoid experimental bias. Two additional independent replicas of 1 million unique cDNA reads from the same blood draw were analyzed for two donors (one aged 18 to 30 and one aged 80 or older). Overall study outcomes, separate from this receptor: Total diversity estimates from one million sequenced T cells were considered lower bounds and underestimates. Observed TCR beta diversity per million T cells fell roughly linearly with age, and a significant reduction was already apparent by age roughly 40. Because donor CMV infection status was unknown, age-related changes in expanded clonotypes were potentially confounded. Because profiling used bulk unsorted PBMCs, naive and antigen-experienced compartments could not be compared conclusively. There was a strong correlation between observed TCR beta diversity and the percentage of naive T cells measured by flow cytometry. Compared with the aged group, more naive CD4+ T cells, fewer expanded clones and increased TCR diversity were shown by the long-lived group, suggesting age selection.

Receptor libraries were prepared by 5' RACE. TCRdb records Illumina HiSeq 2500 as the sequencer. The second PCR ran for about 6 to 11 cycles and used a J-beta primer mix along with a sample-barcoded 5' primer. A unique molecular identifier was introduced onto each TCR beta cDNA molecule by a template-switch 5' adaptor carrying 12 random nucleotides. Each sample yielded at least 3 million CDR3-containing paired-end reads. First-strand cDNA synthesis was performed from all RNA using the Mint cDNA synthesis kit, with priming by a TRBC-specific oligonucleotide. Following uracil-DNA glycosylase treatment, a first 18-cycle PCR with universal primers M1SS and BC2_uni_R was performed on all cDNA. In the authors' own workflow: Each sample was normalized by randomly selecting 1 million high-quality reads, each carrying a distinct molecular identifier. Instead of being binned into consensus sequences, reads with shared molecular identifiers were discarded. MiTCR, set to a Q25 quality threshold and the strictest error-elimination algorithm, was used for CDR3 identification, clonotype clustering and error correction. A nonparametric unseen species model with Euler transformation was used to estimate a lower bound on total TCR beta diversity. Using fastp trimming at Q25 and MiXCR clonotype assembly, TCRdb reanalyzed the public sequencing data and kept in-frame beta chains. Rows are unified per CDR3 protein, each entry keeping the most common DNA and genes. TCRdb assigned the V and J calls; the authors' analysis was not used. This sample has about 1.8 million distinct CDR3 sequences in its table, and around half of those were observed once. 2% to 2.5% of the sample lies in the top ten.

Looking up the germline V gene yields CDR1 MDHEN and CDR2 SYDVKM. The CDR3 runs 13 amino acids, cysteine and phenylalanine included. The retained sequence is limited to the CDR3, 39 bases, with the frame set at the first base. The V end loses 5 bases and the J end loses 2 bases, and a stretch of 8 bases separates them. This clonotype was seen at least ten times. The target of this receptor is not known. No much larger clonotype is one base removed from it; base qualities were not supplied. Donors were 35 to 40 systemically healthy Caucasian individuals from Russia aged roughly 6 to 100 years. About 9.6 milliliters of peripheral blood were collected from each donor into EDTA-treated Vacutainer tubes. Ficoll-Paque density-gradient centrifugation was used to isolate PBMCs, with at least 6.5 million per sample. Trizol reagent was used to extract total RNA from PBMCs, with at least 5 micrograms per sample. For every donor, an aliquot of PBMCs went through flow cytometry to measure the percentages of naive CD45RAhigh/CD27high T cells.

The sequenced sample was blood. The clonotype originates from a woman aged 40 to 50 in good health. Recombination linked TRBV28 to TRBJ2-3; no confident D gene assignment can be made. The sequenced DNA: TGTGCCAGCAGTGGGCGAAACACAGATACGCAGTATTTT. The translation is CASSGRNTDTQYF.